Shown below are 29 T cell receptor beta chains from a single sample sequenced in a study of T cells in Graves' hyperthyroidism and ophthalmopathy. TCR beta CDR3 regions were amplified from RNA. TCR CDR3 regions were first amplified by RT-PCR with HTBI primers. TCRdb re-called the multiplex PCR reads through MiXCR, storing one row per CDR3 protein. This sample has around 350,000 distinct CDR3 sequences, with about 12% found just once. The sample taken for sequencing was blood. The receptor set was obtained from a woman aged 18-29 years with Graves' hyperthyroidism.

This clonotype was observed a few times. The chain links TRBV6-1 to TRBJ2-2; 8 bases are a match to TRBD1. There are 15 residues in the CDR3. The germline CDR1 and CDR2 sequences are MNHNS and SASEGT. V lost 6 bases, J lost 7 bases, and 10 bases stayed unmatched. CDR3 residues: CASSPDRGFVGELFF. For the CDR3, the DNA is TGTGCCAGCAGCCCTGACAGGGGCTTTGTCGGGGAGCTGTTTTTT.

This clonotype was seen ten or more times. V gene TRBV28 combines with J gene TRBJ1-1; D perhaps matches TRBD1 (6 bases). V dropped 5 bases and J dropped 3 bases, with 16 bases sitting between them. The CDR3 runs to 15 residues. Germline CDR1 reads MDHEN; CDR2 reads SYDVKM. In DNA form, the CDR3 reads TGTGCCAGCAGTGCTTCAGGGGTTAGGTACACTGAAGCTTTCTTT. Amino acids: CASSASGVRYTEAFF.

There are a few counts of this clonotype. The genes are TRBV28 and TRBJ2-1; 9 bases align to TRBD2. Germline CDR1 is MDHEN and CDR2 is SYDVKM. CDR3 length: 15 residues. V was pared by 5 bases and J by 5 bases, with 7 bases of the junction left unmatched. This CDR3 reads CASSVSGRGDNEQFF. As DNA, the CDR3 is TGTGCCAGCAGTGTTAGCGGGAGAGGGGACAATGAGCAGTTCTTC.

This clonotype was picked up a small number of times. This chain links TRBV6-1 with TRBJ2-7, with 11 bases that match TRBD2. Germline CDR1 reads MNHNS; CDR2 reads SASEGT. V was pared by 1 base and J by 3 bases, with 5 bases of the junction left unmatched. This CDR3 is 16 amino acids long. CDR3 region: CASSEETSGNSYEQYF. The CDR3 DNA reads as TGTGCCAGCAGTGAAGAGACTAGCGGGAACAGCTACGAGCAGTACTTC.

This clonotype was observed many times. The chain recombines TRBV6-5 with TRBJ1-5; 7 bases fit TRBD1. CDR1 is MNHEY, CDR2 SVGAGI, per germline. Germline trimming cut 7 bases from V and 7 bases from J; bases unmatched to any gene: 13. The CDR3 spans 15 residues. In DNA, the CDR3 is TGTGCCAGCACGAATGGAGGGGGCTTAAGGCAGCCCCAGCATTTT. Translated: CASTNGGGLRQPQHF.

The CDR3 here is CASSSRWLAEPYEQYF. The DNA of the CDR3 is TGTGCCAGCAGCTCCAGGTGGTTAGCTGAACCCTACGAGCAGTACTTC. This sequence joins TRBV7-6 and TRBJ2-7; no definite D call. The CDR3 extends over 16 amino acids. Germline V gives CDR1 SGHVS, CDR2 FNYEAQ. V gave up 4 bases and J gave up 2 bases, with 18 bases separating them.

This clonotype was recorded a few times. The chain is built from TRBV5-4 and TRBJ2-1, with 11 bases identical to TRBD1. The CDR3 runs to 16 residues. CDR1 is SGHNT, CDR2 YYREEE, per germline (reference sequence). The V segment lost 3 bases and the J segment 3 bases; nucleotides outside the gene matches: 5. The CDR3, as DNA: TGTGCCAGCAGCTCGGGACAGGGGGGATTCTACAATGAGCAGTTCTTC. Translated: CASSSGQGGFYNEQFF.

The genes are TRBV4-3 and TRBJ1-2, with a tentative D call TRBD1 (5 bases). This CDR3 region has 14 residues. V lost 0 bases and J 4 bases, leaving 9 bases between the germline ends. The germline gives CDR1 LGHNA, CDR2 YSLEER. The CDR3 bases are TGCGCCAGCAGCCAAGATATAGGGGTCTATGGCTACACCTTC. Amino acids: CASSQDIGVYGYTF.

This clonotype was detected many times. This chain uses TRBV29-1 with TRBJ2-3; no clear D. The CDR3 loop spans 14 amino acids. V was pared by 2 bases and J by 1 base, with 10 bases between. Germline lookup yields CDR1 SQVTM and CDR2 ANQGSEA. CDR3 region: CSVELRLGTDTQYF. CDR3 nucleotides: TGCAGCGTTGAACTACGGTTAGGCACAGATACGCAGTATTTT.

This clonotype was counted only a few times. V gene TRBV7-9 combines with J gene TRBJ2-1; D tentatively reads TRBD1 or TRBD2 (6 bases each). The CDR3 is 14 amino acids. V lost 6 bases, J lost 8 bases, and 17 bases lay in between. CDR1 is SEHNR and CDR2 is FQNEAQ in the germline V gene (reference sequence). The DNA of the CDR3 is TGTGCCAGCAGGTCCCTTGGGGGGCCCCATGAGCAGTTCTTC. Protein product: CASRSLGGPHEQFF.

Worth noting for this clonotype: A clone one base away is much larger, so this may be a read error. The chain has TRBV5-1 and TRBJ2-7, with D perhaps matching TRBD2 (5 bases). V dropped 5 bases and J dropped 3 bases, with 9 bases sitting between them. Germline V gene sequence: CDR1 SGHRS, CDR2 YFSETQ. The CDR3 has 12 amino acids. The CDR3 coding sequence is TGCGCCAGCAGAGGGAGCTTCTACGAGCAGTACTTC. Translation gives CASRGSFYEQYF.

The chain couples TRBV15 to TRBJ1-4; D is ambiguous. CDR1 and CDR2 (germline): LNHNV, YYDKDF (reference sequence). The CDR3 consists of 14 residues. The V and J ends lost 6 bases and 4 bases respectively, with 12 bases between them. The CDR3 region has the DNA TGTGCCACCAGAGAGGAAATGCTTAATGAAAAACTGTTTTTT. Protein sequence: CATREEMLNEKLFF.

This chain uses TRBV19 with TRBJ1-5; TRBD1 is a possible D gene (5 bases). The CDR3 is made up of 15 amino acids. Between the trimmed V and J ends, which lost 3 bases and 7 bases, there was a span of 16 bases. CDR1 and CDR2 from the germline V gene are LNHDA and SQIVND (reference sequence). The CDR3 DNA is TGTGCCAGTAGTATGGCGAGGGGCGCCGGCCAGCCCCAGCATTTT. It yields the protein CASSMARGAGQPQHF.

This chain links TRBV7-9 with TRBJ2-2; the match to TRBD2 covers 12 bases. Trimming at V came to 5 bases and at J to 7 bases, leaving 8 bases not matched to a gene. The CDR3 consists of 16 residues. CDR1 SEHNR and CDR2 FQNEAQ come from the germline V gene (reference sequence). The CDR3 is CASSRTSGASGGELFF. DNA of the CDR3: TGTGCCAGCAGCAGGACTAGCGGGGCATCCGGCGGGGAGCTGTTTTTT.

This clonotype has just a few counts. The rearrangement links TRBV6-5 to TRBJ1-3, with a tentative D call TRBD1 (5 bases). Trimming stripped 2 bases from V and 0 bases from J, with 11 bases between. The CDR3 length is 16 residues. CDR1 is MNHEY and CDR2 is SVGAGI in the germline V gene. The CDR3 bases are TGTGCCAGCAGTTACGGGGGAGCCAACTCTGGAAACACCATATATTTT. Protein: CASSYGGANSGNTIYF.

The chain recombines TRBV20-1 with TRBJ2-7; 8 bases are a match to TRBD1. The CDR3 extends over 15 amino acids. Germline assignment: CDR1 DFQATT and CDR2 SNEGSKA (reference sequence). The J segment lost 5 bases and the V segment lost 0 bases, leaving 9 bases of the junction unmatched. The CDR3 DNA sequence: TGCAGTGCTAGAGATGCGCAGGGGGCAAGAGACGAGCAGTACTTC. Protein: CSARDAQGARDEQYF.

This clonotype came up many times. This sequence joins TRBV20-1 and TRBJ2-1; no clear D. Germline CDR1 is DFQATT and CDR2 is SNEGSKA (reference sequence). V was clipped by 5 bases and J by 6 bases, with 14 bases between them. This CDR3 has 13 amino acids. The DNA of the CDR3 is TGCAGTGCTCGTCGAACTCCGGGCAATGAGCAGTTCTTC. This sequence encodes CSARRTPGNEQFF.

In this sample, this clonotype turned up many times. V gene TRBV27 combines with J gene TRBJ2-5, with D uncertain. With 5 bases removed from V and 1 base from J, the gap between germline ends came to 11 bases. The germline gives CDR1 MNHEY, CDR2 SMNVEV (reference sequence). The CDR3 contains 14 residues. The DNA for the CDR3 is TGTGCCAGCAGTCCGTCCCCGCGCCAAGAGACCCAGTACTTC. Its protein is CASSPSPRQETQYF.

The J gene is TRBJ2-1, the V gene TRBV11-2; 9 bases are shared with TRBD2. In germline, CDR1 is SGHAT, CDR2 FQNNGV. The V gene end was trimmed by 6 bases and the J gene end by 9 bases; junction bases not matched to a gene: 12. This CDR3 has 15 amino acids. The CDR3 DNA reads as TGTGCCAGCAGTCCACCTAGCGGGACTACCCCTGAGCAGTTCTTC. Its protein product is CASSPPSGTTPEQFF. Looking up the rest from reference TRBV11-2 and TRBJ2-1 gives the full variable domain: EAGVAQSPRYKIIEKRQSVAFWCNPISGHATLYWYQQILGQGPKLLIQFQNNGVVDDSQLPKDRFSAERLKGVDSTLKIQPAKLEDSAVYLCASSPPSGTTPEQFFGPGTRLTVL.

This clonotype was recorded many times. This rearrangement joins TRBV6-1 to TRBJ1-1; no definite D call. CDR1 MNHNS and CDR2 SASEGT come from the germline V gene. The ends were cut back, 6 bases at V and 7 bases at J, with 12 bases in the middle. This CDR3 region has 12 residues. CDR3 in amino acids: CASSPVGVEAFF. CDR3 nucleotides: TGTGCCAGCAGCCCGGTCGGGGTTGAAGCTTTCTTT.

In this sample, this clonotype turned up a few times. The CDR3 sequence is CASTEPRGGGETQYF. CDR3 nucleotide sequence: TGTGCCAGCACGGAACCAAGGGGTGGTGGGGAGACCCAGTACTTC. This chain connects TRBV6-1 to TRBJ2-5; TRBD1 is a possible D gene (5 bases). The germline V gene encodes CDR1 MNHNS and CDR2 SASEGT. The V end was cut by 7 bases, the J end by 5 bases, with 20 bases between. The CDR3 spans 15 residues.

This clonotype was observed at least ten times. The V call is TRBV9, the J call TRBJ2-1; possible D gene TRBD2, 5 bases. Germline-derived CDR1 and CDR2 are SGDLS and YYNGEE. V lost 0 bases to trimming and J lost 3 bases, with 10 bases between them. CDR3 size: 15 residues. CDR3 DNA sequence: TGTGCCAGCAGCGTAGCGGGAACCATCTACAATGAGCAGTTCTTC. Encoded protein: CASSVAGTIYNEQFF. The full variable domain, with the rest looked up from reference TRBV9 and TRBJ2-1, is DSGVTQTPKHLITATGQRVTLRCSPRSGDLSVYWYQQSLDQGLQFLIQYYNGEERAKGNILERFSAQQFPDLHSELNLSSLELGDSALYFCASSVAGTIYNEQFFGPGTRLTVL.

The rearrangement joins TRBV27 to TRBJ2-2; the D gene is possibly TRBD1 (6 bases). Germline assignment: CDR1 MNHEY and CDR2 SMNVEV (reference sequence). This CDR3 has 15 amino acids. Trimming removed 5 bases at V and 0 bases at J, with 10 bases between. CDR3: CASSVTGTNTGELFF. CDR3 in DNA: TGTGCCAGCAGTGTGACAGGAACGAACACCGGGGAGCTGTTTTTT.

The J gene is TRBJ2-6, the V gene TRBV2, with no clear D. Germline assignment: CDR1 SNHLY and CDR2 FYNNEI. V lost 8 bases and J lost 0, with 8 bases in between. The CDR3 has 14 residues. The CDR3 nucleotides read TGTGCCAGCGGGCGGAACTCTGGGGCCAACGTCCTGACTTTC. Protein sequence: CASGRNSGANVLTF.

The CDR3 protein is CASSQGDKLFF. In DNA, the CDR3 is TGTGCCAGCAGCCAGGGGGATAAACTGTTTTTT. The gene calls are TRBV3-1 and TRBJ1-4; D may be TRBD1 (5 bases). Trimming left V 3 bases short and J 11 bases short, with 7 bases between. Germline CDR1 LGHDT, CDR2 YNNKEL (reference sequence). The CDR3 runs 11 residues.

The J gene is TRBJ1-6, the V gene TRBV11-2, with D uncertain. Deletions cut 0 bases from V and 9 bases from J, with 6 bases between. The CDR3 contains 13 residues. CDR1 and CDR2 (germline): SGHAT, FQNNGV. For the CDR3, the DNA is TGTGCCAGCAGCTTAGATAGGATTTCACCCCTCCACTTT. The encoded protein is CASSLDRISPLHF.

This clonotype appeared many times. This chain links TRBV28 with TRBJ2-7; 8 nucleotides align to TRBD1. V trimming: 0 bases; J trimming: 0 bases; junction bases outside the gene matches: 10. Germline values: CDR1 MDHEN, CDR2 SYDVKM. There are 18 residues in the CDR3. CDR3 protein: CASSLWGQVLGSSYEQYF. The CDR3 bases are TGTGCCAGCAGTTTATGGGGACAGGTTCTCGGGAGCTCCTACGAGCAGTACTTC.

This clonotype was recorded many times. The chain carries TRBV10-3 and TRBJ1-5; D call uncertain. Germline-derived CDR1 and CDR2 are ENHRY and SYGVKD. With 0 bases removed from V and 6 bases from J, the gap between germline ends came to 3 bases. The CDR3 is 12 residues long. CDR3 nucleotide sequence: TGTGCCATCAGTGAGTCGGTTCAGCCCCAGCATTTT. Encoded protein: CAISESVQPQHF.

This clonotype has just a few counts. This chain uses TRBV5-1 with TRBJ2-7, with 10 positions matching TRBD2. This CDR3 has 17 amino acids. Germline CDR1 SGHRS, CDR2 YFSETQ. J lost 4 bases, V lost 0 bases, and 10 bases had no gene match. The CDR3 bases are TGCGCCAGCAGCTTGGCCGGGCTAGCGGGAGTTAGGTACGAGCAGTACTTC. This encodes CASSLAGLAGVRYEQYF.